Listed here are 16 T cell receptor beta chains from one sample, sequenced in a study of T cell responses to AZD1222 COVID-19 vaccine. Sequencing was performed with immunoSEQ multiplex PCR; in TCRdb, only in-frame clones are kept and a portion is missing. Among roughly 65,000 clones listed, over 65% were seen once. This specimen was peripheral blood, taken 28 days after the second AZD1222 dose. These receptors came from an adult who received the AZD1222 COVID-19 vaccine.

The CDR3 loop is CASSQGPGNNNQPQHF. The CDR3 DNA follows: TGCGCCAGCAGCCAAGGCCCGGGGAACAACAATCAGCCCCAGCATTTT. V is TRBV4-1 and J is TRBJ1-5, with D unclear. Trimming pared 1 base from V and 3 bases from J, leaving 13 bases between. The CDR3 covers 16 residues. Germline-derived CDR1 and CDR2 are MGHRA and YSYEKL.

This clone appeared a single time. The chain is built from TRBV29-1 and TRBJ1-2; D possibly corresponds to TRBD1 (6 bases). The germline V gene has CDR1 SQVTM and CDR2 ANQGSEA. Trimming removed 1 base at V and 8 bases at J, with 17 bases between. The CDR3 length is 14 residues. CDR3 amino acids: CSVEGTVMVGGYTF. Here the CDR3 DNA reads TGCAGCGTTGAAGGGACAGTCATGGTGGGAGGCTACACCTTC.

J is TRBJ2-2 and V is TRBV5-1; TRBD1 is a possible D gene (6 bases). Germline CDR1 and CDR2: SGHRS and YFSETQ. Trimming pared 5 bases from V and 2 bases from J, leaving 10 bases between. The CDR3 is made up of 14 amino acids. The CDR3 loop reads CASRLGTNTGELFF. The DNA for the CDR3 is TGCGCCAGCAGACTCGGGACAAACACCGGGGAGCTGTTTTTT. The full variable domain, with the rest looked up from reference TRBV5-1 and TRBJ2-2, is KAGVTQTPRYLIKTRGQQVTLSCSPISGHRSVSWYQQTPGQGLQFLFEYFSETQRNKGNFPGRFSGRQFSNSRSEMNVSTLELGDSALYLCASRLGTNTGELFFGEGSRLTVL.

This clone was picked up a small number of times. This chain uses TRBV18 with TRBJ1-1, with D perhaps TRBD1 (5 bases). Trimming shortened V by 1 base and J by 6 bases, and 9 bases separated the two germline ends. The germline CDR1 and CDR2 sequences are KGHSH and LQKENI. The CDR3 sequence is 13 residues long. CDR3 region: CASSPQRGSEAFF. In DNA form, the CDR3 reads TGTGCCAGCTCACCACAGAGGGGCTCTGAAGCTTTCTTT.

The chain recombines TRBV9 with TRBJ1-5, with TRBD1 matching over 8 bases. The CDR3 covers 14 residues. Germline CDR1 and CDR2: SGDLS and YYNGEE. The V gene end was trimmed by 4 bases and the J gene end by 6 bases; junction bases not matched to a gene: 6. The CDR3 DNA is TGTGCCAGCAGCCCAACAGGGGGGCGTCAGCCCCAGCATTTT. Translated, it gives CASSPTGGRQPQHF. Looking up the rest from reference TRBV9 and TRBJ1-5 gives the full variable domain: DSGVTQTPKHLITATGQRVTLRCSPRSGDLSVYWYQQSLDQGLQFLIQYYNGEERAKGNILERFSAQQFPDLHSELNLSSLELGDSALYFCASSPTGGRQPQHFGDGTRLSIL.

V usage is TRBV27 and J usage is TRBJ1-4; D is uncertain. The length of the CDR3 is 14 residues. The ends were cut back, 6 bases at V and 3 bases at J, with 11 bases in the middle. Germline V CDR1 and CDR2: MNHEY, SMNVEV (reference sequence). CDR3 protein: CASSSAGSNEKLFF. The CDR3 region has the DNA TGTGCCAGCAGCTCAGCGGGGTCTAATGAAAAACTGTTTTTT.

The gene calls are TRBV6-5 and TRBJ1-2; 12 bases are shared with TRBD1. CDR3 size: 15 residues. Germline CDR1 and CDR2: MNHEY and SVGAGI. The V and J ends lost 10 bases and 5 bases, in that order; junction bases with no gene match: 11. The CDR3 nucleotides are TGTGCCACCCGGGACAGGGGGCGAAAGACTTATGGCTACACCTTC. It translates to CATRDRGRKTYGYTF.

V is TRBV19 and J is TRBJ1-1; D unresolved. With 0 bases removed from V and 0 bases from J, the gap between germline ends came to 8 bases. CDR1 is LNHDA and CDR2 is SQIVND in the germline V gene (reference sequence). This CDR3 region has 15 residues. The CDR3 loop reads CASSIDHLMNTEAFF. CDR3 in DNA: TGTGCCAGTAGTATAGATCACCTCATGAACACTGAAGCTTTCTTT.

V gene TRBV30 combines with J gene TRBJ1-6; TRBD1 might be the D (5 bases). The CDR3 runs 14 residues. Trimming took off 3 bases at V and 5 bases at J, with 11 bases between the two ends. Germline loops: CDR1 GTSNPN, CDR2 SVGIG (reference sequence). The CDR3 protein is CAWSARADNSPLHF. The CDR3 coding sequence is TGTGCCTGGAGCGCCAGGGCCGATAATTCACCCCTCCACTTT.

The chain employs TRBV4-1 and TRBJ1-1; D not certain. The length of the CDR3 is 14 residues. The V gene lost 5 bases and the J gene lost 11 bases, with 21 bases spanning the gap. CDR1 is MGHRA and CDR2 is YSYEKL in the germline V gene. CDR3 region: CASSTSHNAQMAFF. CDR3 in DNA: TGCGCCAGCAGCACCTCCCACAACGCACAGATGGCTTTCTTT.

In nucleotides, the CDR3 is TGTGCCAGCAGTTTCCGAGGGGAAGGCTACGAGCAGTACTTC. It codes for CASSFRGEGYEQYF. V is TRBV27 and J is TRBJ2-7; either TRBD1 or TRBD2 may supply D (5 bases each). The germline V and J ends were trimmed by 3 bases and 3 bases, with 12 bases remaining between them. The germline CDR1 and CDR2 sequences are MNHEY and SMNVEV (reference sequence). The CDR3 length is 14 residues.

In this sample, this clone turned up a few times. The V and J genes are TRBV3-1 (or the pseudogene TRBV3-2) and TRBJ1-3; no clear D gene. V shed 6 bases and J shed 0 bases, with 9 bases lying between them. Germline V lookup: CDR1 LGHDT, CDR2 YNNKEL (reference sequence). The CDR3 extends over 14 amino acids. The CDR3 DNA reads TGTGCCAGCAGTCCCCTCAACTCTGGAAACACCATATATTTT. It encodes CASSPLNSGNTIYF.

J is TRBJ1-2 and V is TRBV3-1 (or the pseudogene TRBV3-2), with 8 bases fitting TRBD1. Germline-derived CDR1 and CDR2 are LGHDT and YNNKEL (reference sequence). The CDR3 consists of 14 residues. The V segment lost 2 bases and the J segment 5 bases; nucleotides outside the gene matches: 4. The CDR3 loop reads CASSQQGAGYGYTF. For the CDR3, the DNA is TGTGCCAGCAGCCAACAGGGGGCTGGGTATGGCTACACCTTC.

DNA for the CDR3: TGTGCCATCAGTGACCAGGGGGGGCACTATGGCTACACCTTC. Amino acid sequence: CAISDQGGHYGYTF. The J gene is TRBJ1-2, the V gene TRBV10-3; 7 bases line up with TRBD1. Losses at the gene ends were 3 bases for V and 3 bases for J; bases not matched to a gene: 4. The germline V gene has CDR1 ENHRY and CDR2 SYGVKD. The CDR3 contains 14 residues.

This chain uses TRBV6-5 with TRBJ2-1; D is uncertain. The germline V and J ends were trimmed by 0 bases and 3 bases, with 9 bases remaining between them. This CDR3 is built from 15 residues. CDR1 is MNHEY and CDR2 is SVGAGI in the germline V gene. The CDR3 sequence: CASSYSGVGYNEQFF. CDR3 coding DNA: TGTGCCAGCAGTTACTCTGGGGTGGGCTACAATGAGCAGTTCTTC.

The rearrangement links TRBV7-2 to TRBJ1-1, with TRBD1 identical over 7 bases. The germline V gene has CDR1 SGHTA and CDR2 FQGNSA. The CDR3 runs 12 residues. Trimming at V came to 2 bases and at J to 9 bases, leaving 3 bases not matched to a gene. CDR3 bases: TGTGCCAGCAGCTTACGCAGGGGGAAAGCTTTCTTT. It codes for CASSLRRGKAFF.